The TCR beta chain under discussion was sequenced for a study of blood T cell repertoires in COVID-19. This clone has just a few counts. V lost 4 bases and J lost 4, with 19 bases in between. Germline loops: CDR1 LNHDA, CDR2 SQIVND (reference sequence). The CDR3 length is 16 residues. In the original processing: Amplification of reference gene primers was used by the study to estimate nucleated cell counts. Profiled with immunoSEQ multiplex PCR; TCRdb holds only in-frame clones, not every one. Clonal size and the V and J genes are those of that table, whereas D and trimming came from the DNA. This sample yields roughly 220,000 clones, of which roughly 83% are seen a single time; 1.3% belongs to the top ten.

The chain employs TRBV19 and TRBJ2-5, with D possibly matching TRBD1 (6 bases). This TCR came from a woman aged 40 to 50 with acute COVID-19. The specimen sequenced was PBMCs or T cells enriched from blood (not recorded which). CDR3 in amino acids: CASSKTGMTGRETQYF. CDR3 in DNA: TGTGCCAGTAGTAAAACAGGGATGACTGGGCGAGAGACCCAGTACTTC.